This T cell receptor beta chain comes out of a study of low-dose radiotherapy and immunotherapy resistance in tumors. Whole-study context: The study delivered 0.5 Gy per fraction every 2 weeks to Cohort 1, totaling 6.5 Gy. Cohort 2's total reached 13 Gy over 26 weeks, at 1 Gy per fraction every two weeks.

Regarding time point: before trial treatment. Ipilimumab, nivolumab, aspirin, low-dose cyclophosphamide and low-dose radiotherapy were administered to donors. The germline V gene has CDR1 SGHVS and CDR2 FQNEAQ. V was cut by 5 bases and J by 3 bases, with 14 bases left in between. The CDR3 is made up of 15 amino acids. Alpha- and beta-chain coverage of first-strand cDNA came from TRAV- and TRBV-specific primers. TCR amplification involved about 19 PCR cycles with a constant-region primer and V-primer adapter. TCRdb fed the reads into MiXCR, producing one record per CDR3 protein. Of roughly 76,000 distinct CDR3 sequences listed, under 20% are singletons. The table lists this clonotype with many counts.

This rearrangement joins TRBV7-8 to TRBJ1-3; possibly TRBD1 for D (5 bases). The sequence was obtained from a male donor with prostate cancer. Specimen: PBMCs, collected before treatment. Here the CDR3 DNA reads TGTGCCAGCAGCCGTCTTGGGGGGAGTGGAAACACCATATATTTT. It codes for CASSRLGGSGNTIYF.